These T cell receptor beta chains were read from a single sample in a study of T cell responses to AZD1222 COVID-19 vaccine. Method: immunoSEQ multiplex PCR; TCRdb's copy keeps in-frame clones and lacks some. The sample records 120,000 or so clones, about 87% being singletons. The material sequenced was peripheral blood, taken on day 0 of AZD1222 vaccination. Source of these receptors: an adult in good health. The CDR3 runs from the conserved cysteine through the conserved F or W. A D gene is named only where the DNA matches it firmly. The listing skips clone size in some rows; elsewhere it reads once, few, many or a size class.

clone_size | j_call | d_call | v_call | cdr3_nt | cdr3_aa
. | TRBJ1-2 | TRBD1 | TRBV5-1 | TGCGCCAGCAGCTCGATTACAGGGGGCGCATATGGCTACACCTTC | CASSSITGGAYGYTF
. | TRBJ1-1 | . | TRBV7-2 | TGTGCCAGCAGCTTAGGCATATACACTGAAGCTTTCTTT | CASSLGIYTEAFF
once | TRBJ1-2 | . | TRBV7-2 | TGTGCCAGCAGCCCCAGATTGGGGGAAGGGATTGGCTACACCTTC | CASSPRLGEGIGYTF
. | TRBJ2-2 | . | TRBV7-8 | TGTGCCAGCAGCCCCACGCGGGGAAGGAGTACCGGGGAGCTGTTTTTT | CASSPTRGRSTGELFF
. | TRBJ1-1 | TRBD1 | TRBV5-1 | TGCGCCAGCAGCTCTTTTTCGACAGGGGAAGGCACTGAAGCTTTCTTT | CASSSFSTGEGTEAFF
. | TRBJ2-3 | . | TRBV5-4 | TGTGCCAGCAGCTTAAGTGGGGCTCGAGATACGCAGTATTTT | CASSLSGARDTQYF
few | TRBJ1-4 | . | TRBV11-2 | TGTGCCAGTTCCAAGAGGGGCGATAATGAAAAACTGTTTTTT | CASSKRGDNEKLFF
. | TRBJ1-2 | . | TRBV3-1/TRBV3-2 | TGTGCCAGCAGCCAAGAGGCCAGGCCGTACACCTTC | CASSQEARPYTF
. | TRBJ1-5 | . | TRBV7-9 | TGTGCCAGCAGCCCACAGACAGCTAGCAATCAGCCCCAGCATTTT | CASSPQTASNQPQHF
. | TRBJ2-1 | . | TRBV5-1 | TGCGCCAGCAGCTGGAAATCGAATTACGAGACGGGCTATGAGCAGTTCTTC | CASSWKSNYETGYEQFF
few | TRBJ2-2 | TRBD2 | TRBV5-6 | TGTGCCAGCAGCTCGCGGGGAGGGTGGAACACCGGGGAGCTGTTTTTT | CASSSRGGWNTGELFF
. | TRBJ1-4 | . | TRBV6-5 | TGTGCCAGCAGTTACATCCGGGGGGCGAATGAAAAACTGTTTTTT | CASSYIRGANEKLFF
. | TRBJ2-7 | . | TRBV3-1/TRBV3-2 | TGTGCCAGCAGCCAAGATATGAGTCCTTGGTACGAGCAGTACTTC | CASSQDMSPWYEQYF
. | TRBJ1-1 | . | TRBV10-2 | TGCGCCAGCAGGAGCAGACAGCCAAACACTGAAGCTTTCTTT | CASRSRQPNTEAFF
. | TRBJ1-2 | . | TRBV25-1 | TGTGCCAGCAGGGCATCGAAGCCCAATGGCTACACCTTC | CASRASKPNGYTF
. | TRBJ1-2 | . | TRBV12-3/TRBV12-4 | TGTGCCAGCAGCTCCGCAGGGCGCGACTACACCTTC | CASSSAGRDYTF
. | TRBJ1-2 | . | TRBV18 | TGTGCCAGCTCACCACGGACGGAGGAATATGGCTACACCTTC | CASSPRTEEYGYTF
many | TRBJ2-3 | . | TRBV6-5 | TGTGCCAGCAAAGACACAGGGAGGGATACGCAGTATTTT | CASKDTGRDTQYF
. | TRBJ1-1 | . | TRBV12-3/TRBV12-4 | TGTGCCAGCAAAACCGCTATGAACACTGAAGCTTTCTTT | CASKTAMNTEAFF
once | TRBJ1-2 | TRBD1 | TRBV18 | TGTGCCAGCTCACGCAACAGGGGTGGCTACACCTTC | CASSRNRGGYTF
. | TRBJ1-3 | . | TRBV18 | TGTGCCAGCTCAGCAGACTTGGTGAGCTCTGGAAACACCATATATTTT | CASSADLVSSGNTIYF
. | TRBJ1-2 | . | TRBV9 | TGTGCCAGCAGCGACCAGGGAAATTTGGATGGCTACACCTTC | CASSDQGNLDGYTF
. | TRBJ1-2 | . | TRBV14 | TGTGCCAGCAGCCCGACAGCTTATGGCTACACCTTC | CASSPTAYGYTF
. | TRBJ1-1 | TRBD1 | TRBV5-4 | TGTGCCAGCAGCTCGTACAGGGGAGGAGGGGCTTTCTTT | CASSSYRGGGAFF
. | TRBJ2-7 | . | TRBV18 | TGTGCCAGCTCACCTCGAGGCTCGGACGCCGGGTCAGAGCAGTACTTC | CASSPRGSDAGSEQYF
. | TRBJ2-3 | . | TRBV9 | TGTGCCAGCAGCGTAGTTGGGGGCGGGACAGATACGCAGTATTTT | CASSVVGGGTDTQYF
. | TRBJ2-2 | . | TRBV19 | TGTGCCAGTAGGGGTCCTAGGGACACCGGGGAGCTGTTTTTT | CASRGPRDTGELFF
. | TRBJ1-1 | . | TRBV10-3 | TGTGCCATGTCCCCCGGGGGTCTTAGGAACACTGAAGCTTTCTTT | CAMSPGGLRNTEAFF
. | TRBJ1-5 | TRBD1 | TRBV5-4 | TGTGCCAGCAGCACAGGGACAGGGAATCAGCCCCAGCATTTT | CASSTGTGNQPQHF
. | TRBJ2-7 | . | TRBV11-2 | TGTGCCAGCAGCTTTCTCGCAGGAGCCGTCGCGGAGCAGTACTTC | CASSFLAGAVAEQYF
. | TRBJ1-4 | . | TRBV18 | TGTGCCAGCTCACGAAATAGGGGAAGTGATGAAAAACTGTTTTTT | CASSRNRGSDEKLFF
. | TRBJ1-5 | . | TRBV4-1 | TGCGCCAGCAGCCAAACCGCCGTGTTAGGTCAGCCCCAGCATTTT | CASSQTAVLGQPQHF
. | TRBJ1-5 | . | TRBV29-1 | TGCAGCGTTGGCAGGGGCGACCGTCAGCCCCAGCATTTT | CSVGRGDRQPQHF
once | TRBJ2-5 | TRBD2 | TRBV18 | TGTGCCAGCTCACCAAGGGCTAGCGGGCCGGTTTCGGGAGAGACCCAGTACTTC | CASSPRASGPVSGETQYF
. | TRBJ1-2 | . | TRBV27 | TGTGCCAGCAGTGGTCGGCAGGGCAACCAGGGCTATGGCTACACCTTC | CASSGRQGNQGYGYTF
. | TRBJ2-7 | TRBD2 | TRBV30 | TGTGCCTGGAGTGGTTCCCCTGATCTGGCGGGAGTCCACGAGCAGTACTTC | CAWSGSPDLAGVHEQYF
. | TRBJ1-5 | . | TRBV19 | TGTGCCAGTAGTATTGGGTACGGTAGCAATCAGCCCCAGCATTTT | CASSIGYGSNQPQHF
. | TRBJ2-3 | TRBD2 | TRBV5-1 | TGCGCCAGCAGCCAGGGACTAGCCTCCACAGATACGCAGTATTTT | CASSQGLASTDTQYF
. | TRBJ1-1 | . | TRBV5-1 | TGCGCCAGCAGAGAGACGGGGAACACTGAAGCTTTCTTT | CASRETGNTEAFF
. | TRBJ2-7 | . | TRBV4-1 | TGCGCCAGCAGCCAAGATAATTGGGTCGAGCAGTACTTC | CASSQDNWVEQYF
. | TRBJ1-1 | . | TRBV3-1/TRBV3-2 | TGTGCCAGCAGCCTAGGGGGGGGTGTAGCTTTCTTT | CASSLGGGVAFF
. | TRBJ1-1 | . | TRBV6-6 | TGTGCCAGCAGGGGGCCAGAGCGGACTGAAGCTTTCTTT | CASRGPERTEAFF
. | TRBJ1-1 | TRBD1 | TRBV4-1 | TGCGCCAGCAGTTTACAGGGGGATGGCACTGAAGCTTTCTTT | CASSLQGDGTEAFF
. | TRBJ1-5 | . | TRBV4-1 | TGCGCCAGCAGCCAATGGGGGCACAATCAGCCCCAGCATTTT | CASSQWGHNQPQHF
. | TRBJ2-1 | TRBD2 | TRBV11-2 | TGTGCCAGCAGCTCGTGGGGCGGGAGTAAAGATGAGCAGTTCTTC | CASSSWGGSKDEQFF
. | TRBJ1-5 | . | TRBV10-1 | TGCGCCAGCAGTGAGTCCCCGACATCGAATCAGCCCCAGCATTTT | CASSESPTSNQPQHF
. | TRBJ1-2 | . | TRBV14 | TGTGCCAGCAGCCAAGATTTAGGGGCGCGGTATGGCTACACCTTC | CASSQDLGARYGYTF
. | TRBJ1-2 | . | TRBV14 | TGTGCCAGCAGCCAAGAAGGCGGGTCCCTCTATGGCTACACCTTC | CASSQEGGSLYGYTF
. | TRBJ2-3 | . | TRBV27 | TGTGCCAGCAGTTTATGGGGGGCTGATACGCAGTATTTT | CASSLWGADTQYF
. | TRBJ1-1 | . | TRBV4-1 | TGCGCCAGCAGCCACCCCGGGACTGAAGCTTTCTTT | CASSHPGTEAFF
. | TRBJ2-2 | . | TRBV27 | TGTGCCAGCCAGAAGACGACAGTCTCAACCGGGGAGCTGTTTTTT | CASQKTTVSTGELFF
. | TRBJ2-1 | . | TRBV30 | TGTGCCTGGAGTGTTGGGTGGAAACAGTTCTTC | CAWSVGWKQFF
. | TRBJ1-2 | . | TRBV15 | TGTGCCACCAGCAGAGCCGGAGTTTATGGCTACACCTTC | CATSRAGVYGYTF
. | TRBJ1-2 | . | TRBV6-4 | TGTGCCAGCAGTGACAAAGGGTATGGCTACACCTTC | CASSDKGYGYTF
. | TRBJ1-1 | . | TRBV10-3 | TGTGCCATCAGCGTCAGGTTGGACACTGAAGCTTTCTTT | CAISVRLDTEAFF